The 28 T cell receptor beta chains below all came from one sample that was sequenced in a study of cytomegalovirus exposure and HLA in healthy donors listed by TCRdb under 2017. The library came from the immunoSEQ multiplex PCR assay. For the multiplex PCR, a mixture combining 60 forward primers for TCR Vbeta segments and 13 reverse primers for TCR Jbeta segments was used. This is the immuneACCESS table as TCRdb keeps it, with only in-frame sequences that have V and J called. A part of the clones is gone; compared with another copy, unresolved V genes explain less than half, and the rest is unexplained. This sample is represented by roughly 180,000 clones; 80% to 90% of them were singletons. The ten largest clones take up around a tenth of the sample. The specimen sequenced was PBMCs. The receptors shown here come from a man aged 18 to 30 in good health and CMV-seropositive.

The chain uses TRBV5-4 and TRBJ2-3, with TRBD2 matching 9 bases. Germline V gives CDR1 SGHNT, CDR2 YYREEE (reference sequence). V was pared by 6 bases and J by 2 bases, with 7 bases of the junction left unmatched. The CDR3 consists of 15 residues. CDR3 sequence reads: CASTGRGGLTDTQYF. In nucleotides, the CDR3 is TGTGCCAGCACTGGGCGGGGGGGCCTCACAGATACGCAGTATTTT.

CDR3 sequence (DNA): TGCGCCAGCAGCTTAACAGGGTCCCCCACAGATACGCAGTATTTT. It yields the protein CASSLTGSPTDTQYF. The chain recombines TRBV5-1 with TRBJ2-3; the D gene is possibly TRBD1 (6 bases). The CDR3 runs 15 residues. Per germline, CDR1 SGHRS and CDR2 YFSETQ. V lost 2 bases and J lost 2, with 12 bases in between. Drawing the rest from reference TRBV5-1 and TRBJ2-3, the complete variable domain is KAGVTQTPRYLIKTRGQQVTLSCSPISGHRSVSWYQQTPGQGLQFLFEYFSETQRNKGNFPGRFSGRQFSNSRSEMNVSTLELGDSALYLCASSLTGSPTDTQYFGPGTRLTVL.

The V gene is TRBV19, the J gene TRBJ1-2; no clear D gene. V lost 2 bases to trimming and J lost 2 bases, with 18 bases between them. Looked up from germline, CDR1 is LNHDA and CDR2 is SQIVND (reference sequence). The CDR3 sequence is 17 residues long. The CDR3 coding sequence is TGTGCCAGTAGTATACGGACTCCCGGGAGGTCAAACTATGGCTACACCTTC. Its translation: CASSIRTPGRSNYGYTF.

The chain has TRBV30 and TRBJ2-7; TRBD1 agrees at 9 bases. CDR3 length: 14 amino acids. Looked up from germline, CDR1 is GTSNPN and CDR2 is SVGIG (reference sequence). V dropped 3 bases and J dropped 5; count of bases not matched to a gene: 8. The CDR3 spells CAWSPGQGWNEQYF. The CDR3 bases are TGTGCCTGGAGCCCGGGACAGGGCTGGAACGAGCAGTACTTC.

This chain uses TRBV5-1 with TRBJ2-7; 10 bases line up with TRBD1. Losses at the gene ends were 0 bases for V and 5 bases for J; bases not matched to a gene: 8. The CDR3 loop spans 16 amino acids. In germline, CDR1 is SGHRS, CDR2 YFSETQ. This CDR3 is CASSLEISGTGDEQYF. CDR3 DNA: TGCGCCAGCAGCTTGGAAATATCCGGGACAGGGGACGAGCAGTACTTC.

The table lists this clone with a count of one. The CDR3 loop is CASSPPRRGPGYEQYF. Written as DNA, the CDR3 is TGTGCCAGCAGCCCCCCTCGGAGGGGGCCTGGCTACGAGCAGTACTTC. The chain recombines TRBV7-3 with TRBJ2-7, with D tentatively TRBD1 (7 bases). CDR3 length: 16 residues. Germline CDR1 reads SGHTA; CDR2 reads FQGTGA. V was clipped by 5 bases and J by 3 bases, with 20 bases between them.

This rearrangement joins TRBV4-1 to TRBJ2-2; the match to TRBD1 covers 8 bases. The CDR3 has 19 residues. J was trimmed by 6 bases and V by 4 bases; bases with no gene match: 19. CDR1 is MGHRA, CDR2 YSYEKL, per germline. CDR3 nucleotides: TGCGCCAGCAGCCCACAGAGGACAGGGCCTCTGGGTTCCCCCGGGGAGCTGTTTTTT. It specifies CASSPQRTGPLGSPGELFF.

The J gene is TRBJ2-3, the V gene TRBV7-9, with TRBD1 identical over 9 bases. The length of the CDR3 is 16 residues. V lost 4 bases, J lost 3 bases, and 8 bases stayed unmatched. Germline-derived CDR1 and CDR2 are SEHNR and FQNEAQ (reference sequence). DNA of the CDR3: TGTGCCAGCAGCTCCGCCGGGACAGGGATGACAGATACGCAGTATTTT. This gives the protein CASSSAGTGMTDTQYF. The complete variable domain, with remaining parts taken from reference TRBV7-9 and TRBJ2-3, reads DTGVSQNPRHKITKRGQNVTFRCDPISEHNRLYWYRQTLGQGPEFLTYFQNEAQLEKSRLLSDRFSAERPKGSFSTLEIQRTEQGDSAMYLCASSSAGTGMTDTQYFGPGTRLTVL.

V is TRBV18 and J is TRBJ1-5, with 8 bases lining up with TRBD1. Unmatched junction bases numbered 6, after V lost 0 bases and J lost 5 bases. The CDR3 consists of 16 residues. Germline CDR1 is KGHSH and CDR2 is LQKENI. CDR3 bases: TGTGCCAGCTCACCACCGTTTGGGACAGGCTATCAGCCCCAGCATTTT. This sequence encodes CASSPPFGTGYQPQHF.

The chain uses TRBV9 and TRBJ1-2; D uncertain. CDR1 is SGDLS and CDR2 is YYNGEE in the germline V gene. CDR3 length equals 16 residues. V lost 0 bases, J lost 4 bases, and 16 bases lay in between. CDR3 residues: CASSVEEDSSSYGYTF. In nucleotides, the CDR3 is TGTGCCAGCAGCGTAGAAGAGGATTCTAGCAGCTATGGCTACACCTTC.

The chain couples TRBV6-1 to TRBJ2-3; TRBD1 aligns across 9 bases. Losses at the gene ends were 7 bases for V and 3 bases for J; bases not matched to a gene: 8. Germline loops: CDR1 MNHNS, CDR2 SASEGT. CDR3 length: 15 residues. CDR3 loop: CASIRGTGMTDTQYF. In DNA form, the CDR3 reads TGTGCCAGCATAAGGGGGACAGGGATGACAGATACGCAGTATTTT.

The V and J genes are TRBV6-6 and TRBJ1-6; D may be TRBD1 (5 bases). This CDR3 contains 15 residues. V was clipped by 6 bases and J by 0 bases, with 9 bases between them. Germline V gives CDR1 MNHNY, CDR2 SVGAGI (reference sequence). For the CDR3, the DNA is TGTGCCAGCAGGGACATTAGCTCCTATAATTCACCCCTCCACTTT. It is translated as CASRDISSYNSPLHF.

The V call is TRBV5-8, the J call TRBJ2-3; 12 bases agree with TRBD2. V shed 0 bases, J shed 2 bases, and the junction held 4 bases outside the gene matches. In germline, CDR1 is SGHTS, CDR2 YDEGEE. The CDR3 sequence is 17 residues long. CDR3 amino acids: CASSLGLAGGFTDTQYF. The CDR3 region has the DNA TGTGCCAGCAGCTTGGGCCTAGCGGGGGGGTTCACAGATACGCAGTATTTT.

CDR3 bases: TGTGCCAGCAGCACGAGACAGGGTGGCTACGAGCAGTACTTC. It codes for CASSTRQGGYEQYF. The chain has TRBV11-2 and TRBJ2-7; 7 bases line up with TRBD1. The CDR3 covers 14 residues. V lost 5 bases to trimming and J lost 3 bases; unmatched junction nucleotides: 7. Germline loops: CDR1 SGHAT, CDR2 FQNNGV.

V and J are TRBV5-6 and TRBJ2-6; 8 bases align to TRBD2. From germline, CDR1 is SGHDT and CDR2 YYEEEE. This CDR3 is built from 17 residues. J lost 1 base, V lost 2 bases, and 5 bases had no gene match. CDR3 residues: CASSFGPSGSGANVLTF. In DNA form, the CDR3 reads TGTGCCAGCAGCTTTGGCCCTAGCGGGTCTGGGGCCAACGTCCTGACTTTC.

V and J are TRBV9 and TRBJ1-1, with TRBD1 matching 9 bases. Germline V gives CDR1 SGDLS, CDR2 YYNGEE. The CDR3 has 13 amino acids. V dropped 3 bases and J dropped 8; count of bases not matched to a gene: 5. The CDR3 DNA follows: TGTGCCAGCAGCGCGACCGGACAGGGGGAAGCTTTCTTT. This gives the protein CASSATGQGEAFF. The variable domain in full, with the rest retrieved from reference TRBV9 and TRBJ1-1, is DSGVTQTPKHLITATGQRVTLRCSPRSGDLSVYWYQQSLDQGLQFLIQYYNGEERAKGNILERFSAQQFPDLHSELNLSSLELGDSALYFCASSATGQGEAFFGQGTRLTVV.

This chain links TRBV5-6 with TRBJ2-7, with D possibly matching TRBD1 (6 bases). V shed 0 bases and J shed 0 bases, with 10 bases lying between them. Germline V gene sequence: CDR1 SGHDT, CDR2 YYEEEE. The CDR3 runs to 15 residues. The CDR3 reads CASSLVSGASYEQYF. The CDR3 bases are TGTGCCAGCAGCTTGGTCTCAGGGGCCTCCTACGAGCAGTACTTC.

The chain is built from TRBV5-8 and TRBJ2-2; no clear D. CDR3 length: 14 residues. Germline CDR1 and CDR2: SGHTS and YDEGEE. Trimming stripped 1 base from V and 7 bases from J, with 11 bases between. CDR3 amino acids: CASSLISLSGELFF. CDR3 DNA: TGTGCCAGCAGCTTGATATCTCTGAGCGGGGAGCTGTTTTTT.

This chain joins TRBV29-1 and TRBJ1-2, with a possible D match to TRBD1 (6 bases). Looked up from germline, CDR1 is SQVTM and CDR2 is ANQGSEA. Trimming shortened V by 7 bases and J by 8 bases, and 11 bases separated the two germline ends. The CDR3 loop spans 10 amino acids. As DNA, the CDR3 is TGCAGCGCTACAGGGAGCGGCTACACCTTC. This sequence encodes CSATGSGYTF. The entire variable domain, with the rest obtained from reference TRBV29-1 and TRBJ1-2, is as follows: SAVISQKPSRDICQRGTSLTIQCQVDSQVTMMFWYRQQPGQSLTLIATANQGSEATYESGFVIDKFPISRPNLTFSTLTVSNMSPEDSSIYLCSATGSGYTFGSGTRLTVV.

The V call is TRBV12-5, the J call TRBJ2-7; 7 positions match TRBD1. The CDR3 is 15 amino acids. V shed 0 bases and J 1 base; nucleotides not matched to a gene: 3. The germline gives CDR1 LGHNT, CDR2 FRNRAP. DNA of the CDR3: TGTGCTAGTGGTTTGGTGGTGGGACAGTCCTACGAGCAGTACTTC. Amino acid sequence: CASGLVVGQSYEQYF.

The chain couples TRBV30 to TRBJ1-2, with D maybe TRBD1 (5 bases). The length of the CDR3 is 13 residues. Germline CDR1 is GTSNPN and CDR2 is SVGIG (reference sequence). V lost 3 bases, J lost 6 bases, and 14 bases lay in between. CDR3 in DNA: TGTGCCTGGAGCCCCGACAGCCCCAATGGCTACACCTTC. It encodes CAWSPDSPNGYTF.

J is TRBJ1-5 and V is TRBV19; D unclear. Trimming removed 4 bases at V and 10 bases at J, with 17 bases between. Germline CDR1 and CDR2: LNHDA and SQIVND (reference sequence). The length of the CDR3 is 14 residues. The CDR3 DNA reads as TGTGCCAGTAGTAGCAAGGGAGGTCGATCACCCCAGCATTTT. This codes for CASSSKGGRSPQHF.

This chain links TRBV5-1 with TRBJ2-6; D gene ambiguous. The CDR3 runs 16 residues. Germline loops: CDR1 SGHRS, CDR2 YFSETQ. V lost 4 bases and J lost 0, with 11 bases in between. The CDR3 loop is CASSLYVNSGANVLTF. In nucleotides, the CDR3 is TGCGCCAGCAGCCTCTACGTCAACTCTGGGGCCAACGTCCTGACTTTC.

This clone appeared many times. The rearrangement uses TRBV7-2 and TRBJ1-1, with TRBD1 matching over 7 bases. This CDR3 spans 16 amino acids. Germline V lookup: CDR1 SGHTA, CDR2 FQGNSA. Trimming at V came to 2 bases and at J to 6 bases, leaving 12 bases not matched to a gene. The CDR3, as DNA: TGTGCCAGCAGCTTAAACAGGGGAGTCATCCGGGCTGAAGCTTTCTTT. The encoded protein is CASSLNRGVIRAEAFF.

This chain links TRBV4-3 with TRBJ2-6; possibly TRBD2 for D (6 bases). V was cut by 2 bases and J by 4 bases, with 21 bases left in between. The CDR3 totals 19 residues. In germline, CDR1 is LGHNA, CDR2 YSLEER. The CDR3 coding sequence is TGCGCCAGCAGCCAATCGGGGGAGAGACCTATCTGGGGGGCCAACGTCCTGACTTTC. It translates to CASSQSGERPIWGANVLTF.

This sequence joins TRBV25-1 and TRBJ1-2; 8 nucleotides match TRBD1. Germline values: CDR1 MGHDK, CDR2 SYGVNS. The length of the CDR3 is 16 residues. With 2 bases clipped from V and 3 bases from J, the junction kept 8 bases outside the gene matches. The CDR3 loop is CASSENAGTGYYGYTF. In DNA form, the CDR3 reads TGTGCCAGCAGTGAAAACGCCGGGACAGGTTACTATGGCTACACCTTC.

The DNA for the CDR3 is TGTGCCAGCTCACCATCGGAGTTTTTTCCCCAGCATTTT. It codes for CASSPSEFFPQHF. V gene TRBV18 combines with J gene TRBJ1-5; D is ambiguous. The CDR3 consists of 13 residues. Between the trimmed V and J ends, which lost 2 bases and 10 bases, there was a span of 12 bases. CDR1 and CDR2 (germline): KGHSH, LQKENI.

The rearrangement joins TRBV7-9 to TRBJ1-5, with 8 bases identical to TRBD1. This CDR3 is built from 14 residues. The trim removed 5 bases at V and 7 bases at J, leaving 7 bases unmatched. CDR1 SEHNR and CDR2 FQNEAQ come from the germline V gene (reference sequence). This CDR3 is CASSPGQGGQPQHF. The CDR3 DNA reads as TGTGCCAGCAGCCCCGGACAGGGTGGACAGCCCCAGCATTTT.